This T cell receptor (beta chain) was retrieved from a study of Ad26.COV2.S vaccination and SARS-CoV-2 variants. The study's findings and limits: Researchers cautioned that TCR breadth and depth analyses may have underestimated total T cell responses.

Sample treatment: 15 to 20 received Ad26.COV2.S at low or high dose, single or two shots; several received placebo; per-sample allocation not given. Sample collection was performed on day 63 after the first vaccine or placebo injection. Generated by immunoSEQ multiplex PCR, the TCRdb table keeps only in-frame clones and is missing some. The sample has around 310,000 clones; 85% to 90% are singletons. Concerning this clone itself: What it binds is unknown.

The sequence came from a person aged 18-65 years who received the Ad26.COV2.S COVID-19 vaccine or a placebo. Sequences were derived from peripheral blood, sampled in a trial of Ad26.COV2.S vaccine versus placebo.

As DNA, the CDR3 is TGTGCCTGTGGGGACACACGAAGAGGAAACACCATATATTTT. It yields the protein CACGDTRRGNTIYF. V is TRBV30 and J is TRBJ1-3; possibly TRBD1 for D (6 bases). CDR3 length: 14 amino acids. Germline-derived CDR1 and CDR2 are GTSNPN and SVGIG (reference sequence). V shed 6 bases and J shed 4 bases, with 16 bases lying between them.